These 9 T cell receptor beta chains were sequenced from one sample in a study of blood T cell repertoires in COVID-19. The table came from immunoSEQ multiplex PCR; TCRdb's copy has only in-frame clones and leaves some out. There are 130,000 to 150,000 clones in the sample; roughly 88% occur only once, and 1.7% lies in the top ten. The sequenced material came from peripheral blood. These receptors were collected from a woman between 50 and 59 years old with acute or convalescent COVID-19.

The V gene is TRBV30, the J gene TRBJ1-2, with D unclear. This CDR3 has 13 residues. Germline V gene sequence: CDR1 GTSNPN, CDR2 SVGIG (reference sequence). Trimming took 0 bases from V and 8 from J, leaving 13 bases between them. The CDR3 sequence is CAWSVRALGGYTF. DNA for the CDR3: TGTGCCTGGAGTGTACGAGCTCTAGGAGGCTACACCTTC. Filled out from reference TRBV30 and TRBJ1-2, the complete variable domain reads SQTIHQWPATLVQPVGSPLSLECTVEGTSNPNLYWYRQAAGRGLQLLFYSVGIGQISSEVPQNLSASRPQDRQFILSSKKLLLSDSGFYLCAWSVRALGGYTFGSGTRLTVV.

The V and J genes are TRBV20-1 and TRBJ2-3; TRBD2 is a possible D gene (6 bases). This CDR3 comprises 16 residues. Germline-derived CDR1 and CDR2 are DFQATT and SNEGSKA (reference sequence). V was cut by 3 bases and J by 1 base, with 17 bases left in between. The CDR3 DNA follows: TGCAGTGCTAGTAGGGTAGCGGAGACGGGCACAGATACGCAGTATTTT. This codes for CSASRVAETGTDTQYF.

This chain uses TRBV5-1 with TRBJ2-7; D remains unclear. The germline gives CDR1 SGHRS, CDR2 YFSETQ. The CDR3 runs to 13 residues. Trimming removed 1 base at V and 0 bases at J, with 5 bases between. CDR3 nucleotides: TGCGCCAGCAGCTTGCACAGCTCCTACGAGCAGTACTTC. Its protein product is CASSLHSSYEQYF.

This chain connects TRBV5-1 to TRBJ2-1; 11 bases agree with TRBD1. The ends lost 4 bases at V and 1 base at J; junction bases unmatched: 4. The germline V gene encodes CDR1 SGHRS and CDR2 YFSETQ. CDR3 length: 16 amino acids. CDR3: CASSTGTGGSYNEQFF. DNA for the CDR3: TGCGCCAGCAGCACAGGGACAGGGGGGTCCTACAATGAGCAGTTCTTC.

The rearrangement links TRBV4-1 to TRBJ2-7; D not certain. The CDR3 is 13 amino acids. Trimming took 5 bases from V and 1 from J, leaving 9 bases between them. CDR1 and CDR2 (germline): MGHRA, YSYEKL. In nucleotides, the CDR3 is TGCGCCAGCAGCTGGGCAAAATCCTACGAGCAGTACTTC. It translates to CASSWAKSYEQYF.

Here the CDR3 reads CASSVERAPIYEQYF. The CDR3 region has the DNA TGTGCCAGCAGCGTAGAACGAGCGCCTATCTACGAGCAGTACTTC. The chain couples TRBV9 to TRBJ2-7; no reliable D call. Germline CDR1 and CDR2: SGDLS and YYNGEE. The CDR3 spans 15 residues. V lost 0 bases and J lost 3, with 13 bases in between.

The chain is built from TRBV30 and TRBJ1-1, with D possibly being TRBD1 (6 bases). Germline CDR1 GTSNPN, CDR2 SVGIG (reference sequence). The ends were cut back, 5 bases at V and 0 bases at J, with 10 bases in the middle. This CDR3 region has 13 residues. CDR3 nucleotide sequence: TGTGCCTGGGAGGACAGAATGAACACTGAAGCTTTCTTT. Translating it yields CAWEDRMNTEAFF.

The CDR3 DNA is TGTGCCAGCAGCTCAACGGGACAGGGTGTTTCCGGCTACGAGCAGTACTTC. Protein: CASSSTGQGVSGYEQYF. This rearrangement joins TRBV11-2 to TRBJ2-7; 9 bases are a match to TRBD1. The CDR3 sequence is 17 residues long. V lost 4 bases and J lost 3; bases outside the gene matches: 13. Germline loops: CDR1 SGHAT, CDR2 FQNNGV.

The J gene is TRBJ2-7, the V gene TRBV13; 7 nucleotides match TRBD1. With 5 bases clipped from V and 2 bases from J, the junction kept 15 bases outside the gene matches. Germline CDR1 reads PRHDT; CDR2 reads FYEKMQ (reference sequence). The CDR3 sequence is 17 residues long. CDR3 sequence: CASSATYRGHRPYEQYF. CDR3 nucleotide sequence: TGTGCCAGCAGCGCAACTTACAGGGGACACCGCCCCTACGAGCAGTACTTC.